Listed here are 6 T cell receptor beta chains from one sample, sequenced in a study of CD4 T cells in relation to SARS-CoV-2 and coronaviruses. Only in-frame clones appear in the TCRdb table, and some are missing; sequencing was by immunoSEQ multiplex PCR. The top ten clones hold 25% to 35% of a sample with some 20,000 clones, over 60% of them seen once. For these receptors, no antigen is known. Unexposed donor CD4+ T cells date from about 2011-2019, before the COVID-19 pandemic. CD4+ T cells were isolated from the cells after 10 days of culture. Sequenced: CD4+ T cells from PBMCs, cultured in vitro. These receptors were obtained from a human donor in good health.

V and J are TRBV7-6 and TRBJ2-1; 11 bases agree with TRBD2. The germline V gene encodes CDR1 SGHVS and CDR2 FNYEAQ. The CDR3 loop spans 16 amino acids. The junction had 3 bases not matched to a gene; V was cut back by 5 bases and J by 0 bases. CDR3 bases: TGTGCCAGCAGCCCAGGACTAGCGGGCTCCTACAATGAGCAGTTCTTC. Translated: CASSPGLAGSYNEQFF.

The chain joins TRBV24-1 to TRBJ2-5, with D perhaps being TRBD1 or TRBD2 (5 bases each). The germline CDR1 and CDR2 sequences are KGHDR and SFDVKD. The CDR3 totals 16 residues. Trimming removed 1 base from V and 5 bases from J, with 16 bases in between. The CDR3 bases are TGTGCCACCAGTGATTTCACCAGGGCCCGCGGGGAGACCCAGTACTTC. It yields the protein CATSDFTRARGETQYF.

This clone showed up just a few times. The chain joins TRBV11-2 to TRBJ1-1; D gene uncertain. This CDR3 is built from 13 residues. Germline values: CDR1 SGHAT, CDR2 FQNNGV. The V end lost 2 bases, the J end lost 0 bases, and 4 bases lay between the germline ends. This chain's CDR3 is CASSLSMNTEAFF. The CDR3 region has the DNA TGTGCCAGCAGCTTATCAATGAACACTGAAGCTTTCTTT.

In this sample, this clone turned up a few times. The chain joins TRBV11-3 to TRBJ2-1; TRBD2 agrees at 12 bases. Germline-derived CDR1 and CDR2 are SGHNT and YENEEA. The length of the CDR3 is 16 residues. With V trimmed by 3 bases and J by 7 bases, 7 bases remained unmatched. CDR3 sequence reads: CASSFTLAGGRNEQFF. The CDR3, as DNA: TGTGCCAGCAGCTTTACACTAGCGGGAGGTCGTAATGAGCAGTTCTTC.

The chain links TRBV18 to TRBJ2-7; 10 nucleotides agree with TRBD1. This CDR3 region has 14 residues. J gave up 4 bases and V 5 bases, and 5 bases lay outside the gene matches. Germline loops: CDR1 KGHSH, CDR2 LQKENI. CDR3 region: CASSSRDRGYEQYF. CDR3 nucleotides: TGTGCCAGCTCATCCCGGGACAGGGGTTACGAGCAGTACTTC.

V is TRBV3-1 (or the pseudogene TRBV3-2) and J is TRBJ2-7; perhaps D is TRBD1 or TRBD2 (5 bases each). The CDR3 extends over 14 amino acids. Germline V lookup: CDR1 LGHDT, CDR2 YNNKEL (reference sequence). Deletions cut 5 bases from V and 2 bases from J, with 13 bases between. The CDR3 here is CASSYRDGTYEQYF. CDR3 DNA sequence: TGTGCCAGCAGCTACCGGGACGGGACCTACGAGCAGTACTTC.